This TCR beta chain derives from a study of T cell responses to AZD1222 COVID-19 vaccine. TCRdb keeps only in-frame clones here, not all; method: immunoSEQ multiplex PCR. The profile shows approximately 120,000 clones, about nine tenths of them singletons. Unmatched junction bases numbered 8, after V lost 5 bases and J lost 3 bases. Germline-derived CDR1 and CDR2 are SGHAT and FQDESV (reference sequence). This CDR3 is built from 16 residues. This specimen consisted of peripheral blood, obtained on day 0 of AZD1222 vaccination. The TCR was taken from an adult in good health. The chain uses TRBV11-1 and TRBJ2-2; 8 positions match TRBD2. For the CDR3, the DNA is TGTGCCAGCAGCCACGGTCCAGCGGGGGACACCGGGGAGCTGTTTTTT. This encodes CASSHGPAGDTGELFF. The full variable domain, rest sourced from reference TRBV11-1 and TRBJ2-2, is EAEVAQSPRYKITEKSQAVAFWCDPISGHATLYWYRQILGQGPELLVQFQDESVVDDSQLPKDRFSAERLKGVDSTLKIQPAELGDSAMYLCASSHGPAGDTGELFFGEGSRLTVL.